This T cell receptor (beta chain) stems from a study of cytomegalovirus exposure and HLA in healthy donors. The study, taken as a whole, reports: Cytomegalovirus association was assigned to around 150 TCR beta chains. Association with HLA alleles at 0.05 false discovery rate was found for around 15,000 TCR beta sequences in a later analysis. One variant, a missense change in DCLRE1C, was linked in a later analysis to TCR beta V- and J-gene trimming. Reportedly, cytomegalovirus status was diagnosed with high sensitivity and specificity.

PCR used 60 Vbeta primers and 13 Jbeta primers. The data were produced by immunoSEQ multiplex PCR, yet TCRdb's version contains in-frame clones alone and is incomplete. The table shows some 120,000 clones, with roughly two thirds occurring only once. The V gene lost 4 bases and the J gene lost 10 bases, with 17 bases spanning the gap. The CDR3 length is 14 residues. Germline V gene lookup returns CDR1 SGHTA and CDR2 FQGNSA. With regard to this clone: The antigen remains undetermined.

Sample: PBMCs. The rearrangement uses TRBV7-2 and TRBJ2-1, with D possibly matching TRBD2 (5 bases). The receptor comes from a man aged 25 to 40 in good health and CMV-seropositive. The CDR3 reads CASSYRMAPGEQFF. The CDR3 nucleotides read TGTGCCAGCAGCTATAGGATGGCCCCGGGAGAGCAGTTCTTC.